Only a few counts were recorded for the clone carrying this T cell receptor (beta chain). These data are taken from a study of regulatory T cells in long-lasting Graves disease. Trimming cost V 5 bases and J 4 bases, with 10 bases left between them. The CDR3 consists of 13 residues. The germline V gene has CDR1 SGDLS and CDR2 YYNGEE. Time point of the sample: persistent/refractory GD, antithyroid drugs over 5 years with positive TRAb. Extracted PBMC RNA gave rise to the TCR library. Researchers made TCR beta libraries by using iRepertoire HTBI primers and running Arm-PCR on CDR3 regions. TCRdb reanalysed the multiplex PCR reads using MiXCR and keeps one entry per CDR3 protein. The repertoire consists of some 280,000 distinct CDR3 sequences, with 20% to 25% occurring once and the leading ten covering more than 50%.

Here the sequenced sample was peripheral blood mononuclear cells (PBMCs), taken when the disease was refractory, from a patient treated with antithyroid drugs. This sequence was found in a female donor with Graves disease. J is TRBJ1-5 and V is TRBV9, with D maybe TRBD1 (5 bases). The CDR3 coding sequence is TGTGCCAGCAGTAGGGGAATAAATCAGCCCCAGCATTTT. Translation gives CASSRGINQPQHF.